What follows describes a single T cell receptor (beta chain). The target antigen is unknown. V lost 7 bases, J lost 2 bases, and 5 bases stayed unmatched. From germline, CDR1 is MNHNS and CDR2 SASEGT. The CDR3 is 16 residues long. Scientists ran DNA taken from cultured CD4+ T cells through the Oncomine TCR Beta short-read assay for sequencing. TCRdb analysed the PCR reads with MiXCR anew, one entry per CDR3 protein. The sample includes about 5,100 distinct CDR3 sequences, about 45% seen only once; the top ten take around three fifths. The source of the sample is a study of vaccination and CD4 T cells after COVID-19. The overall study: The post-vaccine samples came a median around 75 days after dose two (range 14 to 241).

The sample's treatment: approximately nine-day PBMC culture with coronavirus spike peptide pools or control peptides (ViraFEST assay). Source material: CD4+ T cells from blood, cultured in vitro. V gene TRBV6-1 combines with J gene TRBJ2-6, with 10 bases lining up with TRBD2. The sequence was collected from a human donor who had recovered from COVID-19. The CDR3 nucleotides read TGTGCCAGCAAAGAGCGGGGGGGGACTGGGGCCAACGTCCTGACTTTC. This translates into CASKERGGTGANVLTF.